The clone carrying this T cell receptor beta chain was counted between two and nine times. Trimming removed 6 bases from V and 3 bases from J, with 16 bases in between. CDR3 length: 15 amino acids. Germline V CDR1 and CDR2: MNHEY, SVGAGI. This specimen belongs to a study of blood T cell repertoires in COVID-19. Study overall: Sample material is recorded as cDNA or gDNA derived from T cells, B-cell-depleted T cells, or PBMCs.

Participant age was roughly 18 to 100 years, and participants resided in fewer than 25 US areas. Participants were placed into cohorts based on the clinical history they reported. Symptom resolution, clearance, or two negative PCRs marked the recovered donors of Cohort 3. Profiled with immunoSEQ multiplex PCR; TCRdb holds only in-frame clones, not every one. The repertoire has approximately 220,000 clones, roughly 89% of them found once; the top ten carry 6.8%. V gene TRBV6-5 combines with J gene TRBJ2-3; D may be TRBD1 (6 bases). The sequence was obtained from a woman aged 40-49 years who had recovered from COVID-19. Sequencing input: PBMCs or T cells enriched from blood (not recorded which). CDR3 in amino acids: CASRVIPTGTDTQYF. The DNA of the CDR3 is TGTGCCAGCAGGGTAATACCCACAGGGACAGATACGCAGTATTTT.